This T cell receptor (beta chain) was profiled in a study of cytomegalovirus exposure and HLA in healthy donors. On this clone itself: Its antigen is not known.

Findings and limits, study-wide: Earlier findings revealed that most TCR beta V segments proved productive either about 87% or about 30% of the time.

The PCR made use of 60 Vbeta and 13 Jbeta primers. TCRdb's table, derived via immunoSEQ multiplex PCR, lists solely in-frame clones and lacks some. There are 110,000 or so clones in the sample; 78% occur only once, and roughly 1.2% lies in the top ten. Germline values: CDR1 SGHNT, CDR2 YYREEE (reference sequence). The CDR3 contains 14 residues. Unmatched junction bases numbered 5, after V lost 4 bases and J lost 3 bases. Specimen: PBMCs. The receptor was isolated from a man in his thirties or forties in good health and CMV-seronegative. The rearrangement uses TRBV5-4 and TRBJ2-7, with 9 positions matching TRBD2. CDR3 in DNA: TGTGCCAGCAGCCTCCGCGGGGGGGTCTACGAGCAGTACTTC. It specifies CASSLRGGVYEQYF.